The 26 T cell receptor beta chains below were found in one sample sequenced in a study of beta chain features in type 1 diabetes. What was sequenced were expressed TCRB transcripts, since all of the isolated RNA had been reverse transcribed. Sequencing used immunoSEQ multiplex PCR; TCRdb keeps in-frame clones, though not all of them. Among 970,000 or so clones, about a sixth were seen once, and the ten largest hold 0.02% to 0.025%. The sequenced sample consisted of naive CD4+ T cells from blood. These receptors were taken from a woman younger than 35 in good health.

This clone has more than one count but fewer than ten. J is TRBJ2-2 and V is TRBV29-1; perhaps TRBD1 as D (6 bases). Between the trimmed V and J ends, which lost 4 bases and 6 bases, there was a span of 15 bases. The germline V gene encodes CDR1 SQVTM and CDR2 ANQGSEA. The CDR3 consists of 14 residues. The CDR3 sequence is CSVVEGQGSGELFF. In DNA, the CDR3 is TGCAGCGTTGTAGAGGGCCAGGGGTCCGGGGAGCTGTTTTTT.

This clone was observed a handful of times. V and J are TRBV5-4 and TRBJ2-7, with TRBD1 identical over 8 bases. Trimming at V came to 3 bases and at J to 2 bases, leaving 4 bases not matched to a gene. Germline V gene lookup returns CDR1 SGHNT and CDR2 YYREEE (reference sequence). This CDR3 has 14 residues. The CDR3 loop is CASSSQGAPYEQYF. The CDR3 DNA sequence: TGTGCCAGCAGCTCCCAGGGGGCCCCCTACGAGCAGTACTTC.

This clone was counted between two and nine times. J is TRBJ2-1 and V is TRBV15; D is perhaps TRBD1 or TRBD2 (6 bases each). V lost 5 bases to trimming and J lost 7 bases, with 15 bases between them. This CDR3 has 14 residues. Germline V CDR1 and CDR2: LNHNV, YYDKDF (reference sequence). The CDR3 reads CATSGGPSVNEQFF. For the CDR3, the DNA is TGTGCCACCAGCGGGGGGCCTTCGGTGAATGAGCAGTTCTTC. Looking up the rest from reference TRBV15 and TRBJ2-1 gives the full variable domain: DAMVIQNPRYQVTQFGKPVTLSCSQTLNHNVMYWYQQKSSQAPKLLFHYYDKDFNNEADTPDNFQSRRPNTSFCFLDIRSPGLGDTAMYLCATSGGPSVNEQFFGPGTRLTVL.

The chain uses TRBV15 and TRBJ2-1; D may be TRBD1 (5 bases). This CDR3 is built from 14 residues. V lost 1 base and J 6 bases, leaving 10 bases between the germline ends. Germline CDR1 and CDR2: LNHNV and YYDKDF (reference sequence). CDR3 sequence: CATSRVGHSNEQFF. The DNA of the CDR3 is TGTGCCACCAGCAGAGTCGGACATAGCAATGAGCAGTTCTTC.

The rearrangement links TRBV14 to TRBJ2-1, with 7 bases matching TRBD2. The V and J ends lost 1 base and 8 bases, in that order; junction bases with no gene match: 14. The CDR3 contains 17 residues. CDR1 SGHDN and CDR2 FVKESK come from the germline V gene. Written as DNA, the CDR3 is TGTGCCAGCAGCCAAGGCCCCTCTGGCGGGGGAGGCGATGAGCAGTTCTTC. Its translation: CASSQGPSGGGGDEQFF.

V is TRBV10-3 and J is TRBJ1-1; D is unresolved. The germline CDR1 and CDR2 sequences are ENHRY and SYGVKD. The CDR3 spans 17 residues. V shed 3 bases and J shed 0 bases, with 17 bases lying between them. CDR3 nucleotides: TGTGCCATCAGTGAAGGTATCGGGCGCCCAATGAACACTGAAGCTTTCTTT. Translation gives CAISEGIGRPMNTEAFF.

In this sample, this clone turned up a few times. The chain recombines TRBV11-2 with TRBJ2-7; TRBD2 might be the D (5 bases). CDR3 length: 16 amino acids. The germline CDR1 and CDR2 sequences are SGHAT and FQNNGV. V was trimmed by 0 bases and J by 0 bases, leaving 12 bases between them. This chain's CDR3 is CASSLDLASHSYEQYF. The CDR3 nucleotides read TGTGCCAGCAGCTTAGATCTGGCTAGCCACTCCTACGAGCAGTACTTC.

About this clone itself: The sample contains more than one DNA sequence encoding this CDR3. V and J are TRBV18 and TRBJ2-7, with no clear D. Trimming left V 4 bases short and J 1 base short, with 8 bases between. From germline, CDR1 is KGHSH and CDR2 LQKENI. This CDR3 region has 13 residues. CDR3 loop: CASSQGQSYEQYF. The DNA of the CDR3 is TGTGCCAGCTCACAAGGGCAGTCCTACGAGCAGTACTTC.

The chain carries TRBV7-2 and TRBJ2-3; 11 nucleotides agree with TRBD2. Per the germline V gene, CDR1 is SGHTA and CDR2 is FQGNSA. This CDR3 is 16 amino acids long. The trim removed 5 bases at V and 4 bases at J, leaving 8 bases unmatched. CDR3: CASSPGTSGLSDTQYF. CDR3 nucleotide sequence: TGTGCCAGCAGCCCAGGGACTAGCGGACTCTCAGATACGCAGTATTTT.

The genes are TRBV5-6 and TRBJ2-7; 8 positions match TRBD1. V shed 4 bases, J shed 6 bases, and the junction held 9 bases outside the gene matches. Germline V CDR1 and CDR2: SGHDT, YYEEEE. CDR3 length: 14 residues. The CDR3 region is CASSNPGQESEQYF. CDR3 nucleotides: TGTGCCAGCAGCAACCCGGGACAGGAAAGCGAGCAGTACTTC. The full variable domain, its missing parts supplied by reference TRBV5-6 and TRBJ2-7, is DAGVTQSPTHLIKTRGQQVTLRCSPKSGHDTVSWYQQALGQGPQFIFQYYEEEERQRGNFPDRFSGHQFPNYSSELNVNALLLGDSALYLCASSNPGQESEQYFGPGTRLTVT.

Notes on this clone: At the DNA level, this CDR3 is encoded by other sequences in the same sample as well. This chain uses TRBV6-6 with TRBJ2-7; 8 positions agree with TRBD1. Germline trimming cut 2 bases from V and 2 bases from J; bases unmatched to any gene: 5. CDR1 and CDR2 from the germline V gene are MNHNY and SVGAGI (reference sequence). The CDR3 has 15 amino acids. The CDR3 protein is CASSYGQGGTYEQYF. CDR3 sequence (DNA): TGTGCCAGCAGTTACGGACAGGGTGGGACCTACGAGCAGTACTTC.

This chain links TRBV19 with TRBJ1-1; TRBD1 matches 9 bases. The CDR3 loop spans 18 amino acids. V lost 6 bases to trimming and J lost 4 bases; unmatched junction nucleotides: 18. CDR1 LNHDA and CDR2 SQIVND come from the germline V gene (reference sequence). The CDR3 bases are TGTGCCAGTAGCCGCCGTTCGACAGGGGGTATTCCTTCCACTGAAGCTTTCTTT. Translated: CASSRRSTGGIPSTEAFF.

For this clone: Within the sample, other DNA sequences also encode this same CDR3. The chain has TRBV6-6 and TRBJ2-4; 7 nucleotides match TRBD2. This CDR3 region has 16 residues. V was clipped by 2 bases and J by 0 bases; unmatched bases: 4. The germline V gene has CDR1 MNHNY and CDR2 SVGAGI (reference sequence). DNA of the CDR3: TGTGCCAGCAGTTACGGGAGGGGACTAGCCAAAAACATTCAGTACTTC. Its translation is CASSYGRGLAKNIQYF.

The chain couples TRBV28 to TRBJ2-2; D unclear. The CDR3 is 13 residues long. Per germline, CDR1 MDHEN and CDR2 SYDVKM. The ends were cut back, 6 bases at V and 3 bases at J, with 8 bases in the middle. DNA for the CDR3: TGTGCCAGCAGACCGAGCGACACCGGGGAGCTGTTTTTT. It translates to CASRPSDTGELFF.

This clone was observed a handful of times. The chain uses TRBV5-1 and TRBJ1-2; TRBD1 matches 7 bases. The CDR3 extends over 14 amino acids. Germline V gene lookup returns CDR1 SGHRS and CDR2 YFSETQ. The ends lost 5 bases at V and 5 bases at J; junction bases unmatched: 9. The CDR3 here is CASSSQGSEYGYTF. The CDR3 bases are TGCGCCAGCAGTTCACAGGGGAGTGAATATGGCTACACCTTC.

V gene TRBV7-3 combines with J gene TRBJ2-2; possibly TRBD2 for D (5 bases). Trimming shortened V by 2 bases and J by 1 base, and 11 bases separated the two germline ends. This CDR3 contains 16 residues. Germline V gene sequence: CDR1 SGHTA, CDR2 FQGTGA. The DNA of the CDR3 is TGTGCCAGCAGCTTATTCCCAGGAGGGAACACCGGGGAGCTGTTTTTT. Translation: CASSLFPGGNTGELFF.

In DNA, the CDR3 is TGTGCCAGCGCCATGCAGGGGGCGGCCTACGAGCAGTACTTC. Residues: CASAMQGAAYEQYF. This chain links TRBV7-8 with TRBJ2-7, with 8 bases that match TRBD1. With 8 bases clipped from V and 2 bases from J, the junction kept 8 bases outside the gene matches. The CDR3 runs 14 residues. Germline V lookup: CDR1 SGHVS, CDR2 FQNEAQ.

The V and J genes are TRBV20-1 and TRBJ2-7; no clear D gene. Germline V gene data show CDR1 as DFQATT and CDR2 as SNEGSKA (reference sequence). There are 11 residues in the CDR3. Trimming stripped 5 bases from V and 6 bases from J, with 11 bases between. The CDR3 spells CSAWRIGEQYF. In DNA form, the CDR3 reads TGCAGTGCTTGGAGAATTGGCGAGCAGTACTTC.

The chain has TRBV6-6 and TRBJ2-3; TRBD1 matches at 7 bases. Losses at the gene ends were 5 bases for V and 8 bases for J; bases not matched to a gene: 7. This CDR3 has 13 amino acids. Per germline, CDR1 MNHNY and CDR2 SVGAGI (reference sequence). The CDR3 loop reads CASSAGGIGTQYF. The DNA of the CDR3 is TGTGCCAGCAGTGCAGGGGGAATCGGTACGCAGTATTTT.

This sequence joins TRBV6-5 and TRBJ2-5, with a weak D call TRBD2 (7 bases). The CDR3 is made up of 15 amino acids. Trimming removed 2 bases from V and 5 bases from J, with 15 bases in between. Germline CDR1 reads MNHEY; CDR2 reads SVGAGI. CDR3 in DNA: TGTGCCAGCAGTTACCTAGGGGGGGCACGGGAGACCCAGTACTTC. Translating gives CASSYLGGARETQYF.

The gene calls are TRBV29-1 and TRBJ2-4; D gene unclear. The CDR3 covers 13 residues. The V end lost 5 bases, the J end lost 5 bases, and 13 bases lay between the germline ends. Germline CDR1 SQVTM, CDR2 ANQGSEA. CDR3 residues: CSVFIQTQNIQYF. DNA for the CDR3: TGCAGCGTTTTCATCCAAACCCAAAACATTCAGTACTTC.

This clone has a handful of counts. The chain links TRBV7-8 to TRBJ2-3; D not resolved. This CDR3 spans 13 amino acids. Per the germline V gene, CDR1 is SGHVS and CDR2 is FQNEAQ. Trimming stripped 2 bases from V and 2 bases from J, with 5 bases between. The CDR3, as DNA: TGTGCCAGCAGCTTAATTCCCACAGATACGCAGTATTTT. Translation gives CASSLIPTDTQYF.

V gene TRBV7-6 combines with J gene TRBJ2-7, with D perhaps matching TRBD1 or TRBD2 (5 bases each). With the DNA end fitting TRBJ2-5 better, the J assignment may be wrong. The CDR3 totals 16 residues. Germline V gene data show CDR1 as SGHVS and CDR2 as FNYEAQ. The CDR3 loop reads CASSHGHRGYQETQYF. The CDR3 DNA reads as TGTGCCAGCAGCCACGGACACCGAGGGTACCAAGAGACCCAGTACTTC.

This clone turned up a few times. V and J are TRBV20-1 and TRBJ2-5; D is perhaps TRBD2 (6 bases). Germline CDR1 DFQATT, CDR2 SNEGSKA (reference sequence). V gave up 6 bases and J gave up 5 bases, with 10 bases separating them. The length of the CDR3 is 11 residues. The CDR3 sequence: CSALAIETQYF. CDR3 coding DNA: TGCAGTGCCCTAGCGATCGAGACCCAGTACTTC.

A remark on this clone: Additional DNA sequences in this sample encode the identical CDR3. This chain connects TRBV7-2 to TRBJ2-5, with 9 nucleotides matching TRBD2. CDR3 length equals 14 residues. The J segment lost 4 bases and the V segment lost 5 bases, leaving 5 bases of the junction unmatched. Germline V gives CDR1 SGHTA, CDR2 FQGNSA. The CDR3 DNA sequence: TGTGCCAGCAGCCTTAGCGGGAGCCGAGAGACCCAGTACTTC. Translated, it gives CASSLSGSRETQYF.

This clone was seen a handful of times. The chain couples TRBV10-3 to TRBJ2-4; 14 bases fit TRBD2. The CDR3 spans 19 residues. Per the germline V gene, CDR1 is ENHRY and CDR2 is SYGVKD. The V segment lost 5 bases and the J segment 0 bases; nucleotides outside the gene matches: 9. The CDR3 region has the DNA TGTGCCATCAGTCCCGGACTAGCGGGAGGACGAGTAGCCAAAAACATTCAGTACTTC. As protein: CAISPGLAGGRVAKNIQYF.